This T cell receptor beta chain emerged from a study of T cells in Graves' hyperthyroidism and ophthalmopathy. Study-wide background: Pretreatment peripheral blood was obtained at initial diagnosis. Study-wide results and limits: Among thyroid clonotypes expanded above 0.001, most also appeared in blood.

Exclusion criteria comprised uncontrolled infection, other autoimmune disease, pregnancy or lactation. Clinical symptoms, serum thyroxine, TRAb, thyroid ultrasound and orbital computed tomography informed diagnoses. This clonotype was seen ten or more times. As yet, its antigen is unknown. Amplification targeted TCR beta CDR3 regions from RNA transcripts. When the TCR CDR3 underwent first-round RT-PCR, the HTBI primer set was used. TCRdb redid the calling of the multiplex PCR reads with MiXCR, one entry per CDR3 protein. The sample yields 300,000 to 450,000 distinct CDR3 sequences, approximately 13% seen once. The V and J ends lost 5 bases and 0 bases, in that order; junction bases with no gene match: 6. The CDR3 totals 15 residues. Germline lookup yields CDR1 MNHEY and CDR2 SMNVEV (reference sequence).

The chain has TRBV27 and TRBJ1-1, with 7 positions matching TRBD1. The sequence was collected from a man aged 25 to 40 with Graves' hyperthyroidism that later progressed to Graves' ophthalmopathy. Sample: blood. In nucleotides, the CDR3 is TGTGCCAGCAGTCCGACAGGGTCCTTGAACACTGAAGCTTTCTTT. Protein sequence: CASSPTGSLNTEAFF.